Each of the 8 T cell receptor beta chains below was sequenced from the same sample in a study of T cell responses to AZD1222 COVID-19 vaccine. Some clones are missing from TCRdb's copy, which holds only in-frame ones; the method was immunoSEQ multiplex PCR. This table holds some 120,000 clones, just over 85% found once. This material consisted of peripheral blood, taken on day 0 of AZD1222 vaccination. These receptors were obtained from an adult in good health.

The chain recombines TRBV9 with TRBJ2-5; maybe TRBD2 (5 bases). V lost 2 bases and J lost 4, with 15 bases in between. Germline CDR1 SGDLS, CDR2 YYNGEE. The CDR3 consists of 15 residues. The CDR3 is CASSVGGSLRETQYF. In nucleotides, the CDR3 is TGTGCCAGCAGCGTCGGCGGGTCGCTCCGAGAGACCCAGTACTTC.

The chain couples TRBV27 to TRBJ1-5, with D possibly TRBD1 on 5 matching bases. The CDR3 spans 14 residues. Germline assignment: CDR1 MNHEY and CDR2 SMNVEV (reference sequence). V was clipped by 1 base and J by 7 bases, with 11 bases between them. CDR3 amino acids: CASSLYGREQPQHF. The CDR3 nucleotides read TGTGCCAGCAGTTTATATGGCAGGGAACAGCCCCAGCATTTT.

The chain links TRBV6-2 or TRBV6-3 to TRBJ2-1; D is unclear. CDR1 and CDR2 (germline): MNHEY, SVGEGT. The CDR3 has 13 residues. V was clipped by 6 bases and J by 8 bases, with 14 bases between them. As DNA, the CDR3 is TGTGCCAGCAGCCGGGCTTCTTTATATGAGCAGTTCTTC. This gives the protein CASSRASLYEQFF.

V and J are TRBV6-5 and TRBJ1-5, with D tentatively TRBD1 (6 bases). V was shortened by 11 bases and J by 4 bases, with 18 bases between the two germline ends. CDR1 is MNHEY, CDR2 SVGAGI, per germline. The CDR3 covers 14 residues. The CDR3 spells CASLGQGFNQPQHF. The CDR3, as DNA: TGTGCCTCCCTAGGGCAGGGGTTTAATCAGCCCCAGCATTTT.

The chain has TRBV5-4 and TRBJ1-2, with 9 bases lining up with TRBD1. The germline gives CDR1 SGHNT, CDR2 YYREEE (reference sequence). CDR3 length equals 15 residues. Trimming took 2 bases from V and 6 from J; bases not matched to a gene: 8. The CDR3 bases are TGTGCCAGCAGCTTCTTTAACAGGGGGCAAGATGGCTACACCTTC. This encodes CASSFFNRGQDGYTF.

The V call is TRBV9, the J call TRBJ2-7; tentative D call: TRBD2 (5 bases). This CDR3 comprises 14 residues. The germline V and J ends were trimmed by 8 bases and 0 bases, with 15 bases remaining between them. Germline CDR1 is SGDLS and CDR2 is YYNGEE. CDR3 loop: CASTRRSDSYEQYF. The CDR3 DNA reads TGTGCCAGTACCCGACGTAGCGACTCCTACGAGCAGTACTTC.

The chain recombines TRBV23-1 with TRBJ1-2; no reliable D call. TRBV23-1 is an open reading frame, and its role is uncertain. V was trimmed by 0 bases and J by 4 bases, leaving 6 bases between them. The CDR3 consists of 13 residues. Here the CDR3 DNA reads TGCGCCAGCAGTCAATCACCCAGCTATGGCTACACCTTC. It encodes CASSQSPSYGYTF.

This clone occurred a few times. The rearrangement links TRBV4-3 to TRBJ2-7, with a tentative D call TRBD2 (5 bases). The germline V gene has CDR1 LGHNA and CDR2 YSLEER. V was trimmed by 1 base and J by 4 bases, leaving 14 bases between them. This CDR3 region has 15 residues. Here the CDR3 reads CASSQGSGFGYEQYF. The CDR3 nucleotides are TGCGCCAGCAGCCAAGGGTCGGGGTTTGGGTACGAGCAGTACTTC.